What follows describes a single T cell receptor beta chain. The data originate from a study of blood T cell repertoires in COVID-19. Original analysis: Amplification with reference gene primers provided the estimates of nucleated cell counts. Only in-frame clones appear in the TCRdb table, and some are missing; sequencing was by immunoSEQ multiplex PCR. V, J and clone size reflect that table, while D and trimming were determined from the DNA. Among fewer than 350,000 clones listed, 65% to 90% were seen once. Sequencing used peripheral blood. The receptor comes from a woman in her seventies with COVID-19, enrolled during active disease.

The CDR3 region has the DNA TGTGCCAGCTCACCAGGGACAGGGGGCTCTGGCTACACCTTC. This codes for CASSPGTGGSGYTF. The V and J genes are TRBV18 and TRBJ1-2; the match to TRBD1 covers 12 bases. The CDR3 contains 14 residues. With 2 bases clipped from V and 7 bases from J, the junction kept 2 bases outside the gene matches. The V gene's germline CDR1 is KGHSH and CDR2 LQKENI.